The next 5 T cell receptor beta chains were all read from a single sample in a study of blood T cell repertoires in COVID-19. Method: immunoSEQ multiplex PCR; TCRdb's copy keeps in-frame clones and lacks some. The data hold about 200,000 clones, with 75% to 90% observed a single time. The material sequenced was peripheral blood. The source is a man aged 40-49 years with acute or convalescent COVID-19.

The V call is TRBV18, the J call TRBJ1-1; 9 bases are a match to TRBD1. The CDR3 length is 13 residues. Germline CDR1 KGHSH, CDR2 LQKENI. The V gene end was trimmed by 6 bases and the J gene end by 5 bases; junction bases not matched to a gene: 4. This CDR3 reads CASSEGQGTEAFF. The CDR3 DNA reads TGTGCCAGCTCCGAGGGACAGGGAACTGAAGCTTTCTTT.

A few counts support this clone. This rearrangement joins TRBV7-2 to TRBJ2-1; the match to TRBD2 covers 8 bases. With V trimmed by 6 bases and J by 6 bases, 10 bases remained unmatched. Germline V gives CDR1 SGHTA, CDR2 FQGNSA. CDR3 length: 15 amino acids. The DNA for the CDR3 is TGTGCCAGCAGGACGAGGCGGGAGGCGAGCAATGAGCAGTTCTTC. This codes for CASRTRREASNEQFF.

The chain couples TRBV4-2 to TRBJ2-1; 8 nucleotides agree with TRBD2. This CDR3 is built from 16 residues. CDR1 and CDR2 from the germline V gene are LGHNA and YNFKEQ. The junction had 9 bases not matched to a gene; V was cut back by 7 bases and J by 1 base. CDR3 in DNA: TGTGCCAGCACCAGTGCTAGCGGGCCTTCCTACAATGAGCAGTTCTTC. Its protein product is CASTSASGPSYNEQFF.

J is TRBJ2-1 and V is TRBV5-1; 10 bases map to TRBD2. The CDR3 covers 19 residues. The V and J ends lost 4 bases and 2 bases, in that order; junction bases with no gene match: 15. Germline V gene lookup returns CDR1 SGHRS and CDR2 YFSETQ. CDR3 in DNA: TGCGCCAGCAGCCTAGCGGGAGATTATATAAAGGGAGCCTACAATGAGCAGTTCTTC. Its translation: CASSLAGDYIKGAYNEQFF.

Only a few counts were recorded for this clone. The genes are TRBV3-1 (or the pseudogene TRBV3-2) and TRBJ2-1; no clear D gene. V was trimmed by 4 bases and J by 0 bases, leaving 13 bases between them. Germline CDR1 reads LGHDT; CDR2 reads YNNKEL (reference sequence). This CDR3 has 16 amino acids. This CDR3 is CASSLTLGVSYNEQFF. The CDR3 nucleotides read TGTGCCAGCAGCCTAACTTTGGGCGTCTCCTACAATGAGCAGTTCTTC.